Detailed here is one T cell receptor (beta chain). Repertoires were generated with immunoSEQ multiplex PCR, while TCRdb's copy carries only in-frame clones and drops some. The sample records over 30,000 clones, 84% being singletons. This specimen belongs to a study of PD-L1 blockade in urothelial cancer. As for time point: pretreatment peripheral blood. From germline, CDR1 is ENHRY and CDR2 SYGVKD. The CDR3 has 14 amino acids. Trimming removed 3 bases at V and 0 bases at J, with 8 bases between. The clonotype was recovered from a man in his fifties or sixties with urothelial cancer. The specimen comprised PBMCs, sampled around atezolizumab (anti-PD-L1) treatment. The rearrangement uses TRBV10-3 and TRBJ1-1; D is ambiguous. In DNA form, the CDR3 reads TGTGCCATCAGTGATGAGGGCATGAACACTGAAGCTTTCTTT. This gives the protein CAISDEGMNTEAFF.